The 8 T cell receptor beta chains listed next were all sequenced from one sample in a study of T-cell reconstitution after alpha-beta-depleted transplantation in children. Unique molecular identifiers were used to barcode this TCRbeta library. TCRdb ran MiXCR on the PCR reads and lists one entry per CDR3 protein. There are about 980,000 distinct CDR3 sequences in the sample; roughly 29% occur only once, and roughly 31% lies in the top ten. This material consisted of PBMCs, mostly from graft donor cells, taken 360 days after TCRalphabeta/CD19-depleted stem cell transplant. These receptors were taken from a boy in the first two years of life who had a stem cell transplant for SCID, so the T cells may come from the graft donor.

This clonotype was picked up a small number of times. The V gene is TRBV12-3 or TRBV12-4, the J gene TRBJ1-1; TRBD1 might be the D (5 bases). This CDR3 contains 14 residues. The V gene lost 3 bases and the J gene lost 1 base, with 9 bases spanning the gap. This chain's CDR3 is CASSFYGTNTEAFF. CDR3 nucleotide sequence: TGTGCCAGCAGTTTTTATGGGACGAACACTGAAGCTTTCTTT.

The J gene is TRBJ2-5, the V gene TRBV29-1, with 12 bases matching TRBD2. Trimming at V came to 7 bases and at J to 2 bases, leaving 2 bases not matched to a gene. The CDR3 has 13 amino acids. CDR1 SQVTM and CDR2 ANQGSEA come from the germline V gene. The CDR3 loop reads CSALAGGQETQYF. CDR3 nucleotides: TGCAGCGCGCTAGCGGGGGGGCAAGAGACCCAGTACTTC.

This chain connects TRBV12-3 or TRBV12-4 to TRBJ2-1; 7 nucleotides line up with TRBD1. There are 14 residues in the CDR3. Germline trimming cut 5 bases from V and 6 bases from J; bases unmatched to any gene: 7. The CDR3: CASSRTGPINEQFF. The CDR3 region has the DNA TGTGCCAGCAGTCGGACAGGCCCGATCAATGAGCAGTTCTTC.

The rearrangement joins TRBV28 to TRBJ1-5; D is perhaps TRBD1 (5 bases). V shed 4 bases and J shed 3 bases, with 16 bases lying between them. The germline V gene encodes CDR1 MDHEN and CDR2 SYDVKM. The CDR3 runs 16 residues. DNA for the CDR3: TGTGCCAGCAGTTGGGGACTCCTGAGGATCAATCAGCCCCAGCATTTT. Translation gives CASSWGLLRINQPQHF.

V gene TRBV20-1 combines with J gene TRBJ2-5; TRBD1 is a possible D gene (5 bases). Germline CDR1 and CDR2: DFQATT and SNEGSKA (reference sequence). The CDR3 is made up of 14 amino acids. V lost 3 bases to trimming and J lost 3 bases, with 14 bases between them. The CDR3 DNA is TGCAGTGCTAGTACGCGACAGAGTGAAGAGACCCAGTACTTC. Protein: CSASTRQSEETQYF.

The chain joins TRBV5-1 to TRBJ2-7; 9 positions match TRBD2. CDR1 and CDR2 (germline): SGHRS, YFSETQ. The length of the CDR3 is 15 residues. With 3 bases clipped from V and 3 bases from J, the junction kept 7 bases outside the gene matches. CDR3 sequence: CASSYLAGTFYEQYF. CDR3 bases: TGCGCCAGCAGCTACCTAGCGGGGACCTTCTACGAGCAGTACTTC.

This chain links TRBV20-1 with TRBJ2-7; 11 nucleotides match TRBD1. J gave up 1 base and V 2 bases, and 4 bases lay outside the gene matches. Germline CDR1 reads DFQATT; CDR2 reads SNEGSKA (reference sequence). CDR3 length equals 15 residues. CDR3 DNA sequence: TGCAGTGCTAGAACCGGGACAGGGGGGTCCTACGAGCAGTACTTC. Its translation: CSARTGTGGSYEQYF.

The chain's CDR3 is CAIGGTGNNQPQHF. In nucleotides, the CDR3 is TGTGCCATCGGAGGGACAGGGAATAATCAGCCCCAGCATTTT. The rearrangement uses TRBV10-3 and TRBJ1-5; the match to TRBD1 covers 9 bases. V gave up 8 bases and J gave up 4 bases; unmatched junction bases: 6. Germline V gene lookup returns CDR1 ENHRY and CDR2 SYGVKD. The CDR3 has 14 amino acids.